This TCR beta chain is drawn from a study of pediatric ulcerative colitis. Sequencing used immunoSEQ multiplex PCR; TCRdb keeps in-frame clones, though not all of them. The data show about 15,000 clones, 75% to 90% seen once. CDR1 is SGHRS and CDR2 is YFSETQ in the germline V gene. The V end lost 0 bases, the J end lost 4 bases, and 17 bases lay between the germline ends. This CDR3 comprises 16 residues. The sequence derives from a boy aged 10-17 years with moderate ulcerative colitis. The V and J genes are TRBV5-1 and TRBJ2-7, with D uncertain. What was sequenced was blood. CDR3 protein: CASSLGAGATLYEQYF. CDR3 sequence (DNA): TGCGCCAGCAGCTTGGGCGCAGGTGCCACCCTATACGAGCAGTACTTC.